The next 25 T cell receptor beta chains were all read from a single sample in a study of blood T cell repertoires in COVID-19. Produced via immunoSEQ multiplex PCR; TCRdb's table is partial and in-frame only. The sample consists of around 75,000 clones, 79% of them appearing once. Sequenced material: peripheral blood. The origin of the receptors is an elderly woman with active or convalescent COVID-19.

By share, this clone counts as medium-sized. This chain joins TRBV5-4 and TRBJ2-3; 8 bases are a match to TRBD1. This CDR3 comprises 15 residues. The V gene's germline CDR1 is SGHNT and CDR2 YYREEE (reference sequence). J lost 3 bases, V lost 1 base, and 4 bases had no gene match. CDR3: CASSLYRGATDTQYF. CDR3 bases: TGTGCCAGCAGCTTGTACAGGGGGGCAACAGATACGCAGTATTTT.

V usage is TRBV6-6 and J usage is TRBJ1-3; 8 positions agree with TRBD1. Germline V lookup: CDR1 MNHNY, CDR2 SVGAGI (reference sequence). V dropped 5 bases and J dropped 4; count of bases not matched to a gene: 7. The CDR3 length is 15 residues. The CDR3 DNA sequence: TGTGCCAGCAGTGACAGGACAGGGAGGGGAAACACCATATATTTT. Translation: CASSDRTGRGNTIYF.

The chain couples TRBV5-6 to TRBJ2-2; 8 bases fit TRBD2. From germline, CDR1 is SGHDT and CDR2 YYEEEE. V lost 4 bases, J lost 7 bases, and 6 bases stayed unmatched. The CDR3 spans 14 residues. CDR3 residues: CASSVGLEVGELFF. The DNA of the CDR3 is TGTGCCAGCAGCGTGGGACTAGAGGTCGGGGAGCTGTTTTTT.

The chain combines TRBV6-6 with TRBJ2-1, with 9 bases aligning to TRBD1. The junction had 6 bases not matched to a gene; V was cut back by 8 bases and J by 7 bases. This CDR3 spans 13 amino acids. The germline V gene encodes CDR1 MNHNY and CDR2 SVGAGI (reference sequence). Here the CDR3 reads CASGRGQGNEQFF. In nucleotides, the CDR3 is TGTGCCAGCGGCCGAGGACAGGGGAATGAGCAGTTCTTC.

This clone was counted between two and nine times. The CDR3 reads CAISEARTGSNYGYTF. CDR3 nucleotide sequence: TGTGCCATCAGTGAGGCGAGGACAGGGAGCAACTATGGCTACACCTTC. The chain joins TRBV10-3 to TRBJ1-2; 8 bases fit TRBD1. The CDR3 runs 16 residues. V lost 2 bases to trimming and J lost 2 bases; unmatched junction nucleotides: 7. CDR1 and CDR2 (germline): ENHRY, SYGVKD.

The gene calls are TRBV6-2 or TRBV6-3 and TRBJ1-6; D ambiguous. The CDR3 length is 13 residues. Per the germline V gene, CDR1 is MNHEY and CDR2 is SVGEGT. The V gene lost 2 bases and the J gene lost 12 bases, with 11 bases spanning the gap. The CDR3 DNA is TGTGCCAGCAGTTACGAGCGGACGGTACCCCTCCACTTT. Translating gives CASSYERTVPLHF.

V usage is TRBV6-5 and J usage is TRBJ2-1; TRBD1 aligns across 9 bases. The V gene end was trimmed by 5 bases and the J gene end by 4 bases; junction bases not matched to a gene: 6. The CDR3 is made up of 15 amino acids. Germline V gene lookup returns CDR1 MNHEY and CDR2 SVGAGI. CDR3 sequence reads: CASSPTGGAYNEQFF. CDR3 sequence (DNA): TGTGCCAGCAGTCCCACAGGGGGCGCGTACAATGAGCAGTTCTTC.

This clone showed up just once. This rearrangement joins TRBV5-6 to TRBJ1-5; D not certain. V was pared by 2 bases and J by 1 base, with 4 bases between. This CDR3 region has 13 residues. In germline, CDR1 is SGHDT, CDR2 YYEEEE. The CDR3 loop reads CASSFGSNQPQHF. CDR3 bases: TGTGCCAGCAGCTTCGGGAGCAATCAGCCCCAGCATTTT.

V usage is TRBV6-5 and J usage is TRBJ2-3; D unclear. CDR3 length: 15 amino acids. The germline CDR1 and CDR2 sequences are MNHEY and SVGAGI. V was clipped by 2 bases and J by 4 bases, with 13 bases between them. CDR3 in amino acids: CASSYGAELADTQYF. CDR3 coding DNA: TGTGCCAGCAGTTACGGCGCGGAATTGGCAGATACGCAGTATTTT.

This chain connects TRBV7-2 to TRBJ1-2, with no clear D. Trimming shortened V by 5 bases and J by 5 bases, and 12 bases separated the two germline ends. The CDR3 covers 13 residues. Germline values: CDR1 SGHTA, CDR2 FQGNSA. CDR3 in DNA: TGTGCCAGCAGCCCCTACGGGTCGTATGGCTACACCTTC. It is translated as CASSPYGSYGYTF. The whole variable domain, remainder taken from reference TRBV7-2 and TRBJ1-2, is GAGVSQSPSNKVTEKGKDVELRCDPISGHTALYWYRQSLGQGLEFLIYFQGNSAPDKSGLPSDRFSAERTGGSVSTLTIQRTQQEDSAVYLCASSPYGSYGYTFGSGTRLTVV.

The chain is built from TRBV6-2 or TRBV6-3 and TRBJ2-1; 8 bases are a match to TRBD1. The CDR3 runs to 15 residues. The V segment lost 0 bases and the J segment 7 bases; nucleotides outside the gene matches: 5. Germline CDR1 is MNHEY and CDR2 is SVGEGT. CDR3 DNA sequence: TGTGCCAGCAGTTACTCGGGGACAGGTATGAATGAGCAGTTCTTC. It is translated as CASSYSGTGMNEQFF.

This clone was observed a single time. The chain couples TRBV5-6 to TRBJ1-2; D is possibly TRBD1 (5 bases). The CDR3 extends over 13 amino acids. The germline V gene encodes CDR1 SGHDT and CDR2 YYEEEE. Trimming left V 0 bases short and J 5 bases short, with 8 bases between. For the CDR3, the DNA is TGTGCCAGCAGCTTGGATCGGGGGTATGGCTACACCTTC. Its translation is CASSLDRGYGYTF.

V gene TRBV7-2 combines with J gene TRBJ2-4; D uncertain. This CDR3 spans 16 amino acids. V was clipped by 1 base and J by 6 bases, with 16 bases between them. CDR1 and CDR2 (germline): SGHTA, FQGNSA. Here the CDR3 DNA reads TGTGCCAGCAGCTTAGATAGACTTAACCCGGGAAACATTCAGTACTTC. This codes for CASSLDRLNPGNIQYF.

The J gene is TRBJ2-3, the V gene TRBV20-1, with a tentative D call TRBD2 (7 bases). Trimming left V 3 bases short and J 3 bases short, with 16 bases between. The CDR3 has 15 residues. Germline V gene sequence: CDR1 DFQATT, CDR2 SNEGSKA (reference sequence). The CDR3 loop is CSASFWGGQTDTQYF. The CDR3 nucleotides read TGCAGTGCTAGTTTTTGGGGGGGCCAAACAGATACGCAGTATTTT.

CDR3 in amino acids: CASSFYGAGGPADTQYF. In DNA form, the CDR3 reads TGTGCCAGCAGCTTCTACGGAGCGGGGGGGCCAGCAGATACGCAGTATTTT. The chain has TRBV11-2 and TRBJ2-3, with TRBD2 identical over 10 bases. After removal of 3 bases from V and 4 bases from J, the junction contained 10 bases not matched to a gene. This CDR3 region has 17 residues. The germline gives CDR1 SGHAT, CDR2 FQNNGV.

This chain uses TRBV7-9 with TRBJ2-1; maybe TRBD2 (5 bases). From germline, CDR1 is SEHNR and CDR2 FQNEAQ (reference sequence). The CDR3 runs to 14 residues. The V gene lost 3 bases and the J gene lost 5 bases, with 11 bases spanning the gap. The CDR3 reads CASSFSRTDNEQFF. The DNA of the CDR3 is TGTGCCAGCAGCTTTTCCAGGACTGACAATGAGCAGTTCTTC.

The chain uses TRBV7-9 and TRBJ2-7; 8 nucleotides line up with TRBD1. Germline-derived CDR1 and CDR2 are SEHNR and FQNEAQ (reference sequence). The CDR3 spans 15 residues. V lost 3 bases, J lost 0 bases, and 4 bases stayed unmatched. The CDR3 DNA follows: TGTGCCAGCAGCTTGCAGGGGGCGACCTCCTACGAGCAGTACTTC. This encodes CASSLQGATSYEQYF.

The V call is TRBV29-1, the J call TRBJ1-2; possibly TRBD1 for D (5 bases). Germline CDR1 is SQVTM and CDR2 is ANQGSEA. This CDR3 has 13 residues. V lost 0 bases to trimming and J lost 8 bases, with 13 bases between them. The CDR3 spells CSVEDRARAGYTF. In DNA form, the CDR3 reads TGCAGCGTTGAAGACAGGGCCCGGGCGGGCTACACCTTC. The entire variable domain, with the rest obtained from reference TRBV29-1 and TRBJ1-2, is as follows: SAVISQKPSRDICQRGTSLTIQCQVDSQVTMMFWYRQQPGQSLTLIATANQGSEATYESGFVIDKFPISRPNLTFSTLTVSNMSPEDSSIYLCSVEDRARAGYTFGSGTRLTVV.

The V gene is TRBV20-1, the J gene TRBJ2-1; 12 nucleotides line up with TRBD2. With V trimmed by 3 bases and J by 6 bases, 9 bases remained unmatched. The CDR3 covers 16 residues. Germline values: CDR1 DFQATT, CDR2 SNEGSKA (reference sequence). CDR3 in DNA: TGCAGTGCTAGTGGGCTAGCGGGGGGGCCGGGCAATGAGCAGTTCTTC. Translated: CSASGLAGGPGNEQFF.

This chain uses TRBV7-9 with TRBJ2-2; unclear D gene. V was clipped by 6 bases and J by 4 bases, with 18 bases between them. Germline V CDR1 and CDR2: SEHNR, FQNEAQ (reference sequence). This CDR3 comprises 16 residues. The DNA for the CDR3 is TGTGCCAGCAGTCAAATTCCAGCCCCGGGCACCGGGGAGCTGTTTTTT. It is translated as CASSQIPAPGTGELFF.

The J gene is TRBJ1-1, the V gene TRBV12-3 or TRBV12-4; 7 nucleotides agree with TRBD1. V dropped 2 bases and J dropped 6; count of bases not matched to a gene: 3. The CDR3 loop spans 13 amino acids. The CDR3 is CASSLYRGAEAFF. The CDR3 DNA is TGTGCCAGCAGTTTATACAGGGGCGCTGAAGCTTTCTTT.

The sample holds one count of this clone. The rearrangement uses TRBV12-3 or TRBV12-4 and TRBJ1-2; no clear D gene. This CDR3 is built from 13 residues. V was shortened by 4 bases and J by 8 bases, with 14 bases between the two germline ends. CDR3 nucleotide sequence: TGTGCCAGCAGTTACGGGCCCGCGGGGGGCTACACCTTC. Its translation: CASSYGPAGGYTF.

This chain uses TRBV5-4 with TRBJ1-2, with 7 bases fitting TRBD1. J was trimmed by 8 bases and V by 0 bases; bases with no gene match: 7. Germline-derived CDR1 and CDR2 are SGHNT and YYREEE (reference sequence). The CDR3 is 14 amino acids. CDR3 coding DNA: TGTGCCAGCAGCTTGGGGGGACAGCCTCTGGGCTACACCTTC. This codes for CASSLGGQPLGYTF.

The V gene is TRBV4-1, the J gene TRBJ1-2; D is possibly TRBD1 (6 bases). CDR3 length equals 16 residues. Between the trimmed V and J ends, which lost 0 bases and 9 bases, there was a span of 20 bases. Germline V gene lookup returns CDR1 MGHRA and CDR2 YSYEKL. The DNA of the CDR3 is TGCGCCAGCAGCCAAGATTCTAGGACAGCGAGATTAAGCTACACCTTC. Translated: CASSQDSRTARLSYTF.

The V call is TRBV4-1, the J call TRBJ2-7, with 7 bases identical to TRBD2. The CDR3 is made up of 16 amino acids. Germline CDR1 MGHRA, CDR2 YSYEKL. The J segment lost 2 bases and the V segment lost 2 bases, leaving 9 bases of the junction unmatched. This chain's CDR3 is CASSQRRGEITYEQYF. The CDR3 region has the DNA TGCGCCAGCAGCCAACGACGGGGGGAAATTACCTACGAGCAGTACTTC.